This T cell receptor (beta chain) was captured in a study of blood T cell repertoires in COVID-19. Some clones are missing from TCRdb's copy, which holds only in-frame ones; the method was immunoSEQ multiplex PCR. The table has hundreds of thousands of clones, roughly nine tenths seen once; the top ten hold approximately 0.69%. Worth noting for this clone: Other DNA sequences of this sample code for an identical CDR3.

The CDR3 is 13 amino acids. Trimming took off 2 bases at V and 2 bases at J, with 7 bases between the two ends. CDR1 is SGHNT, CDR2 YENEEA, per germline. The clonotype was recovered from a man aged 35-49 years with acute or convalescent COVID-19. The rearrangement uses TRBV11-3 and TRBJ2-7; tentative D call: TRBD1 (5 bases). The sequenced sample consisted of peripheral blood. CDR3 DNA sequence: TGTGCCAGCAGCTTAAGGGGAACCTACGAGCAGTACTTC. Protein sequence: CASSLRGTYEQYF.